This entry describes one TCR beta chain. The target antigen is unknown. In preparing bulk TCR libraries, previously described methods and listed TCR primers were used. TCRdb reprocessed the PCR reads via MiXCR and lists one record per CDR3 protein. The table records 97,000 or so distinct CDR3 sequences, 30% to 35% of them present only once. The data derive from a study of molecular identifiers for immune sequencing clone quantification. Regarding the study as a whole: Shared barcodes on identical TCR molecules could underestimate the sizes of highly expanded clones. For effector cells, clones above 20 RNA copies held over 99% of molecules; for naive cells, under 1%.

Germline V CDR1 and CDR2: SEHNR, FQNEAQ (reference sequence). Trimming left V 0 bases short and J 4 bases short, with 13 bases between. This CDR3 has 15 amino acids. Naive CD8 T cells were picked out by sorting for CD8+CD4-CCR7+CD45RA+. The rearrangement joins TRBV7-9 to TRBJ2-7, with D hard to call. Input material: naive CD8+ T cells from blood, with Jurkat cell RNA spiked in. The subset denotes: FACS-sorted CD8+CD4-CCR7+CD45RA+ naive T cells. This sequence was found in a human donor in good health. Some libraries in this study had Jurkat cell RNA spiked in. The CDR3 protein is CASSLAPSVSYEQYF. The CDR3 DNA follows: TGTGCCAGCAGCTTAGCCCCATCGGTTAGTTACGAGCAGTACTTC.